This T cell receptor (beta chain) was identified in a study of blood T cells in healthy people across ages (dated by TCRdb to the mid-2010s). Looking at the study overall: Template switching captured roughly one uniquely barcoded TCR beta cDNA molecule per two T cells in model experiments. Using deep sequencing normalized with unique cDNA molecular identifiers, the study measured how TCR beta repertoire diversity changes with age. Four age groups were formed from the donors: young (average roughly 15 years), middle-aged (approximately 40), aged (more than 55) and long-lived (around 82). To avoid experimental bias, donors of different ages were distributed randomly across sequencing lanes. Using the same blood draw, the study looked at two additional independent replicas of 1 million unique cDNA reads for two donors, one aged 18 to 30 and the other aged 80 or older.

Including the terminal cysteine and phenylalanine, the CDR3 comprises 16 residues. The CDR3 DNA has 48 bases and is translated from base 1. CDR1 is given as SGHDT and CDR2 as YYEEEE, both from the germline V gene. V is reduced by 4 bases and J by 6 bases, leaving a spacing of 21 bases between them. Donors were 35 to 40 systemically healthy Caucasian individuals from Russia aged roughly 6 to 90 years. Each donor gave 8 to 10 milliliters of peripheral blood, collected into EDTA-treated Vacutainer tubes. Ficoll-Paque density-gradient centrifugation was used to isolate PBMCs, with at least 6.5 million per sample. Trizol reagent was used to extract total RNA from the PBMCs, yielding at least 6 micrograms per sample. The percentages of naive CD45RAhigh/CD27high T cells were determined by flow cytometry on a PBMC aliquot from every donor. The full study reports these points: Bulk unsorted PBMC profiling prevented conclusive comparison of naive and antigen-experienced compartments. There was a strong correlation between observed TCR beta diversity and the percentage of naive T cells measured by flow cytometry. Donor CMV infection status was unknown, potentially confounding age-related changes in expanded clonotypes. Estimates of total diversity based on one million sequenced T cells were regarded as lower bounds and as underestimates. Compared with the aged group, the long-lived group had more naive CD4+ T cells, fewer expanded clones and increased TCR diversity, a pattern suggesting age selection. As age increased, observed TCR beta diversity per million T cells dropped in a roughly linear way, and a significant reduction was already evident by age 40.

Receptors were amplified or captured by 5' RACE. The sequencing machine was an Illumina HiSeq 2500. A second about 6 to 11 cycle PCR used a sample-barcoded 5' primer and a J-beta primer mix. Each TCR beta cDNA molecule received a unique molecular identifier from a template-switch 5' adaptor carrying 12 random nucleotides. Each sample yielded at least 3 million CDR3-containing paired-end reads. The Mint cDNA synthesis kit, primed by a TRBC-specific oligonucleotide, was used to synthesize first-strand cDNA from all RNA. All cDNA was treated with uracil-DNA glycosylase and then went through a first 18-cycle PCR with the universal primers M1SS and BC2_uni_R. The original pipeline was this. For normalization, 1 million high-quality reads, each with a distinct molecular identifier, were randomly selected from each sample. Instead of being binned into consensus sequences, reads with shared molecular identifiers were discarded. CDR3 identification, clonotype clustering and error correction used MiTCR with a Q25 quality threshold and the strictest error-elimination algorithm. Lower-bound total TCR beta diversity was estimated with a nonparametric unseen species model using Euler transformation. TCRdb handled the public reads itself, with Q25 trimming in fastp and clone calling in MiXCR, and kept productive beta chains. Entries that share a CDR3 protein sequence are merged under the most common genes and DNA. These V and J calls are TCRdb output, not the study's own analysis. For this sample the table gives about 800,000 distinct CDR3 sequences, of which about 46% were detected only once. The ten largest clones add up to roughly 18% of the sample.

This clonotype was detected once. No cognate antigen has been identified for it. The record has no base qualities; no much larger clone is one base away. One read alone makes for weak evidence. The rearrangement combines TRBV5-6 with TRBJ2-3, and possibly TRBD2, on 6 matching bases. This TCR derives from a man at least 80 years old in good health. Material for sequencing was blood. The CDR3 amino acid sequence is: CASSLRTGTYADTQYF. The DNA reads as follows: TGTGCCAGCAGCCTACGAACCGGGACTTATGCTGATACGCAGTATTTT.